What follows are 10 T cell receptor beta chains derived from one specimen sequenced in a study of beta chain features in type 1 diabetes. The authors reverse transcribed all of the isolated RNA, so sequencing captured expressed TCRB transcripts. Here immunoSEQ multiplex PCR was the method, and the copy in TCRdb shows in-frame clones only, minus some. The sample lists about 900,000 clones; about a sixth were seen once. Sequencing used naive CD4+ T cells from blood. All receptors derive from a woman aged 18-29 years in good health.

Comments on this clone: In the same sample, other DNA sequences code for this CDR3. The chain couples TRBV2 to TRBJ2-3; 7 bases match TRBD2. The CDR3 runs 14 residues. Trimming at V came to 4 bases and at J to 1 base, leaving 2 bases not matched to a gene. Germline V gene lookup returns CDR1 SNHLY and CDR2 FYNNEI. Written as DNA, the CDR3 is TGTGCCAGCAGTGTCCTAGCGGGCACAGATACGCAGTATTTT. Protein: CASSVLAGTDTQYF.

V and J are TRBV7-3 and TRBJ2-1; D possibly corresponds to TRBD2 (5 bases). Germline V CDR1 and CDR2: SGHTA, FQGTGA. V dropped 0 bases and J dropped 9 bases, with 9 bases sitting between them. The CDR3 is made up of 13 amino acids. CDR3 amino acids: CASSLTAGGEQFF. CDR3 nucleotides: TGTGCCAGCAGCTTAACTGCGGGTGGTGAGCAGTTCTTC.

This clone has a handful of counts. The CDR3, as DNA: TGCGCCAGCAGCCGGGACAGGGGTCGCACTGAAGCTTTCTTT. This gives the protein CASSRDRGRTEAFF. The rearrangement uses TRBV4-3 and TRBJ1-1; TRBD1 aligns across 10 bases. Germline loops: CDR1 LGHNA, CDR2 YSLEER. The CDR3 spans 14 residues. The V segment lost 4 bases and the J segment 4 bases; nucleotides outside the gene matches: 3.

As DNA, the CDR3 is TGTGCCAGCACCCTTTTATCGACAGGTGAGATGGGCAATCAGCCCCAGCATTTT. Protein: CASTLLSTGEMGNQPQHF. The chain is built from TRBV6-8 and TRBJ1-5; weak D call: TRBD1 (6 bases). This CDR3 has 18 residues. Between the trimmed V and J ends, which lost 7 bases and 2 bases, there was a span of 24 bases. Germline CDR1 reads MNHGY; CDR2 reads SAAAGT.

This chain uses TRBV28 with TRBJ2-4; D gene uncertain. CDR1 is MDHEN and CDR2 is SYDVKM in the germline V gene. The CDR3 consists of 19 residues. Trimming left V 5 bases short and J 0 bases short, with 23 bases between. For the CDR3, the DNA is TGTGCCAGCAGTGCAAGGCCGAGGTGGGAATTACTAGCCAAAAACATTCAGTACTTC. It specifies CASSARPRWELLAKNIQYF.

This sequence joins TRBV7-8 and TRBJ2-5; 7 positions match TRBD2. There are 16 residues in the CDR3. The V gene end was trimmed by 1 base and the J gene end by 2 bases; junction bases not matched to a gene: 7. Germline CDR1 reads SGHVS; CDR2 reads FQNEAQ. This chain's CDR3 is CASSLGEGGRQETQYF. CDR3 DNA: TGTGCCAGCAGCTTAGGAGAGGGAGGGCGTCAAGAGACCCAGTACTTC.

This clone has only a few counts. The chain employs TRBV5-6 and TRBJ1-1; a possible D gene is TRBD1 (6 bases). V dropped 2 bases and J dropped 5 bases, with 13 bases sitting between them. The CDR3 has 14 residues. Germline lookup yields CDR1 SGHDT and CDR2 YYEEEE. CDR3 residues: CASSLWGASTEAFF. The CDR3 region has the DNA TGTGCCAGCAGCTTATGGGGGGCGAGTACTGAAGCTTTCTTT.

This rearrangement joins TRBV18 to TRBJ1-4; D ambiguous. CDR1 and CDR2 from the germline V gene are KGHSH and LQKENI. The CDR3 is made up of 13 amino acids. Between the trimmed V and J ends, which lost 2 bases and 7 bases, there was a span of 8 bases. In DNA, the CDR3 is TGTGCCAGCTCACCAGCCTCCGGTGAAAAACTGTTTTTT. This sequence encodes CASSPASGEKLFF.

The rearrangement links TRBV28 to TRBJ1-5; D gene uncertain. The ends were cut back, 8 bases at V and 6 bases at J, with 17 bases in the middle. The CDR3 sequence is 14 residues long. Germline V gene sequence: CDR1 MDHEN, CDR2 SYDVKM. CDR3 DNA sequence: TGTGCCAGCGGCCTAGTCCTTGAGGGTCAGCCCCAGCATTTT. Its protein is CASGLVLEGQPQHF.

The rearrangement links TRBV10-3 to TRBJ2-5; 11 nucleotides match TRBD2. V lost 6 bases, J lost 5 bases, and 5 bases stayed unmatched. The CDR3 is 14 residues long. From germline, CDR1 is ENHRY and CDR2 SYGVKD. This chain's CDR3 is CAISLAGGAETQYF. The CDR3 DNA follows: TGTGCCATCAGCCTAGCGGGAGGTGCGGAGACCCAGTACTTC.